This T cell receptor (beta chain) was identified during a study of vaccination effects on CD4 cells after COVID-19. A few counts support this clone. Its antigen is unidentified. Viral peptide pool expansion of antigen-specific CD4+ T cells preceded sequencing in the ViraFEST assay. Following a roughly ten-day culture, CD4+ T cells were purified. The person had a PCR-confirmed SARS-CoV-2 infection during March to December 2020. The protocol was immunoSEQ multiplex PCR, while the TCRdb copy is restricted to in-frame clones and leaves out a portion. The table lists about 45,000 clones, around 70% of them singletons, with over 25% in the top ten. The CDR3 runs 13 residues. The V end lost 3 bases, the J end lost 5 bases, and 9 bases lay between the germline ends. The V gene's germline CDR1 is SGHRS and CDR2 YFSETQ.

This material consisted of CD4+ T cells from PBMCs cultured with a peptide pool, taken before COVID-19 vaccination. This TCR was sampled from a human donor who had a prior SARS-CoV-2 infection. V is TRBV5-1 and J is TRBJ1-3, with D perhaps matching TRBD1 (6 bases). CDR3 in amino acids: CASSYGGRNTIYF. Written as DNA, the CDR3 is TGCGCCAGCAGCTACGGGGGCCGAAACACCATATATTTT. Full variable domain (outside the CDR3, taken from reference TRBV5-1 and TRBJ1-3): KAGVTQTPRYLIKTRGQQVTLSCSPISGHRSVSWYQQTPGQGLQFLFEYFSETQRNKGNFPGRFSGRQFSNSRSEMNVSTLELGDSALYLCASSYGGRNTIYFGEGSWLTVV.